The 26 T cell receptor beta chains below were found in one sample sequenced in a study of blood T cell repertoires in COVID-19. The protocol was immunoSEQ multiplex PCR, while the TCRdb copy is restricted to in-frame clones and leaves out a portion. Counted here are fewer than 350,000 clones, 90% occurring once; the ten biggest clones make up 6.8%. Sequencing input: peripheral blood. The receptors originated from a woman aged 25 to 39 with COVID-19, enrolled during active disease.

The rearrangement links TRBV27 to TRBJ2-7; 7 bases fit TRBD1. The CDR3 length is 13 residues. Germline assignment: CDR1 MNHEY and CDR2 SMNVEV (reference sequence). J lost 4 bases, V lost 5 bases, and 5 bases had no gene match. The CDR3 coding sequence is TGTGCCAGCAGTCCCAGGACAGGATACGAGCAGTACTTC. Translation: CASSPRTGYEQYF.

The chain carries TRBV7-6 and TRBJ2-5, with D possibly being TRBD2 (6 bases). The germline V gene has CDR1 SGHVS and CDR2 FNYEAQ. With 5 bases removed from V and 5 bases from J, the gap between germline ends came to 24 bases. CDR3 length: 17 residues. The CDR3, as DNA: TGTGCCAGCAGCCGTGTTAGTAGCGCTAAAGGAGGGGAGACCCAGTACTTC. Its translation: CASSRVSSAKGGETQYF.

The chain carries TRBV5-1 and TRBJ1-4; possible D gene TRBD1, 6 bases. The CDR3 contains 16 residues. Germline assignment: CDR1 SGHRS and CDR2 YFSETQ. The ends were cut back, 0 bases at V and 7 bases at J, with 16 bases in the middle. This CDR3 reads CASSLGQGRGGEKLFF. The DNA of the CDR3 is TGCGCCAGCAGCTTGGGGCAGGGGAGAGGAGGTGAAAAACTGTTTTTT.

The genes are TRBV30 and TRBJ1-1, with TRBD1 as a possible D gene (5 bases). The V gene lost 2 bases and the J gene lost 3 bases, with 10 bases spanning the gap. Germline CDR1 is GTSNPN and CDR2 is SVGIG (reference sequence). The CDR3 has 13 residues. The chain's CDR3 is CAWSQGGDTEAFF. DNA for the CDR3: TGTGCCTGGAGTCAGGGCGGGGACACTGAAGCTTTCTTT.

This chain joins TRBV28 and TRBJ2-5; D gene unclear. The CDR3 totals 15 residues. Germline V CDR1 and CDR2: MDHEN, SYDVKM. The germline V and J ends were trimmed by 4 bases and 1 base, with 13 bases remaining between them. This CDR3 reads CASSSGSMGQETQYF. DNA of the CDR3: TGTGCCAGCAGTTCCGGGTCCATGGGCCAAGAGACCCAGTACTTC.

This clone was counted a few times. The chain couples TRBV5-1 to TRBJ1-6; tentatively, D is TRBD1 (6 bases). The CDR3 length is 15 residues. Germline CDR1 SGHRS, CDR2 YFSETQ. V gave up 0 bases and J gave up 5 bases, with 9 bases separating them. CDR3 DNA: TGCGCCAGCAGCTTGGAGGGACATCATAATTCACCCCTCCACTTT. It is translated as CASSLEGHHNSPLHF. The whole variable domain, remainder taken from reference TRBV5-1 and TRBJ1-6, is KAGVTQTPRYLIKTRGQQVTLSCSPISGHRSVSWYQQTPGQGLQFLFEYFSETQRNKGNFPGRFSGRQFSNSRSEMNVSTLELGDSALYLCASSLEGHHNSPLHFGNGTRLTVT.

The chain employs TRBV7-9 and TRBJ2-3; TRBD1 matches 8 bases. Germline trimming cut 5 bases from V and 6 bases from J; bases unmatched to any gene: 7. The CDR3 extends over 14 amino acids. The germline V gene has CDR1 SEHNR and CDR2 FQNEAQ (reference sequence). The CDR3 loop reads CASSLDRGGDTQYF. The CDR3 nucleotides are TGTGCCAGCAGCCTTGACAGGGGCGGGGATACGCAGTATTTT.

This chain uses TRBV21-1 with TRBJ2-7; TRBD2 was called by the table and not checked on the DNA. TRBV21-1 is deemed a pseudogene. CDR3 size: 14 residues. This CDR3 is CASGVATIRAEQYF. The CDR3 DNA reads as TGTGCCAGCGGAGTTGCGACCATCCGTGCCGAGCAGTACTTC.

The chain recombines TRBV20-1 with TRBJ2-5; no clear D. Looked up from germline, CDR1 is DFQATT and CDR2 is SNEGSKA (reference sequence). The CDR3 spans 11 residues. CDR3 sequence reads: CSAYYQETQYF. DNA for the CDR3: TGCAGCGCGTACTATCAAGAGACCCAGTACTTC.

The genes are TRBV30 and TRBJ2-1; 11 nucleotides agree with TRBD2. CDR3 length: 15 residues. The J segment lost 15 bases and the V segment lost 5 bases, leaving 18 bases of the junction unmatched. Germline lookup yields CDR1 GTSNPN and CDR2 SVGIG (reference sequence). CDR3 in DNA: TGTGCCTGGGCCGGAATTAGCGGGAGGGGCGAGGGTACGTTCTTC. This sequence encodes CAWAGISGRGEGTFF.

This chain joins TRBV25-1 and TRBJ2-7; the match to TRBD2 covers 7 bases. J gave up 7 bases and V 1 base, and 7 bases lay outside the gene matches. Germline V gene data show CDR1 as MGHDK and CDR2 as SYGVNS. The CDR3 consists of 14 residues. This chain's CDR3 is CASSESGGGSEQYF. The CDR3 DNA reads TGTGCCAGCAGTGAATCGGGGGGAGGCTCTGAGCAGTACTTC.

This clone has just a few counts. The chain combines TRBV7-9 with TRBJ1-4; 8 bases agree with TRBD1. The CDR3 runs to 14 residues. Germline lookup yields CDR1 SEHNR and CDR2 FQNEAQ (reference sequence). The junction had 6 bases not matched to a gene; V was cut back by 5 bases and J by 7 bases. CDR3 DNA sequence: TGTGCCAGCAGCGACTCAGGGGGCTTTGAAAAACTGTTTTTT. It yields the protein CASSDSGGFEKLFF. The full variable domain, with the rest looked up from reference TRBV7-9 and TRBJ1-4, is DTGVSQNPRHKITKRGQNVTFRCDPISEHNRLYWYRQTLGQGPEFLTYFQNEAQLEKSRLLSDRFSAERPKGSFSTLEIQRTEQGDSAMYLCASSDSGGFEKLFFGSGTQLSVL.

The chain uses TRBV19 and TRBJ2-5, with D maybe TRBD1 (5 bases). The germline CDR1 and CDR2 sequences are LNHDA and SQIVND (reference sequence). The V end was cut by 7 bases, the J end by 3 bases, with 12 bases between. CDR3 length: 13 residues. DNA of the CDR3: TGTGCCAGTAACAGGCGTGCTGAAGAGACCCAGTACTTC. Amino acids: CASNRRAEETQYF.

The rearrangement uses TRBV19 and TRBJ2-3; a possible D gene is TRBD2 (6 bases). V lost 6 bases and J 1 base, leaving 11 bases between the germline ends. This CDR3 has 14 amino acids. CDR1 LNHDA and CDR2 SQIVND come from the germline V gene (reference sequence). The CDR3 loop reads CASRGREGTDTQYF. CDR3 sequence (DNA): TGTGCCAGTAGGGGCAGGGAGGGCACAGATACGCAGTATTTT. Full variable domain (outside the CDR3, taken from reference TRBV19 and TRBJ2-3): DGGITQSPKYLFRKEGQNVTLSCEQNLNHDAMYWYRQDPGQGLRLIYYSQIVNDFQKGDIAEGYSVSREKKESFPLTVTSAQKNPTAFYLCASRGREGTDTQYFGPGTRLTVL.

The chain has TRBV4-2 and TRBJ1-4; D is possibly TRBD1 (5 bases). V dropped 1 base and J dropped 8 bases, with 14 bases sitting between them. Germline CDR1 LGHNA, CDR2 YNFKEQ. The length of the CDR3 is 15 residues. The chain's CDR3 is CASSQGRGKGEKLFF. CDR3 coding DNA: TGTGCCAGCAGCCAAGGGAGGGGTAAGGGCGAAAAACTGTTTTTT.

The J gene is TRBJ2-2, the V gene TRBV2, with 9 bases matching TRBD2. V was clipped by 11 bases and J by 0 bases; unmatched bases: 7. The CDR3 spans 15 residues. Germline CDR1 and CDR2: SNHLY and FYNNEI. Written as DNA, the CDR3 is TGTGCCGCTAGGGCGGGAGGGCCGAACACCGGGGAGCTGTTTTTT. It translates to CAARAGGPNTGELFF. The full variable domain, completed using reference TRBV2 and TRBJ2-2, is EPEVTQTPSHQVTQMGQEVILRCVPISNHLYFYWYRQILGQKVEFLVSFYNNEISEKSEIFDDQFSVERPDGSNFTLKIRSTKLEDSAMYFCAARAGGPNTGELFFGEGSRLTVL.

In the case of this clone: Other DNA sequences in the sample encode the same CDR3. For the CDR3, the DNA is TGTGCCTGGAGTGGGACAGGGCTTAACTATGGCTACACCTTC. Protein: CAWSGTGLNYGYTF. V is TRBV30 and J is TRBJ1-2; 8 nucleotides line up with TRBD1. V shed 1 base and J 1 base; nucleotides not matched to a gene: 2. Per the germline V gene, CDR1 is GTSNPN and CDR2 is SVGIG (reference sequence). This CDR3 contains 14 residues. Variable domain in full (rest from reference TRBV30 and TRBJ1-2): SQTIHQWPATLVQPVGSPLSLECTVEGTSNPNLYWYRQAAGRGLQLLFYSVGIGQISSEVPQNLSASRPQDRQFILSSKKLLLSDSGFYLCAWSGTGLNYGYTFGSGTRLTVV.

The V and J genes are TRBV29-1 and TRBJ2-7, with TRBD2 as a possible D gene (6 bases). V lost 4 bases to trimming and J lost 3 bases, with 7 bases between them. CDR1 SQVTM and CDR2 ANQGSEA come from the germline V gene. This CDR3 region has 11 residues. The CDR3 loop reads CSVGSGYEQYF. The CDR3 nucleotides read TGCAGCGTTGGTAGCGGCTACGAGCAGTACTTC.

The chain links TRBV4-3 to TRBJ2-5; D is unclear. CDR1 is LGHNA, CDR2 YSLEER, per germline. The length of the CDR3 is 13 residues. V was clipped by 0 bases and J by 5 bases, with 7 bases between them. The CDR3 DNA is TGCGCCAGCAGCCAAGAGATCCGGGAGACCCAGTACTTC. Translation: CASSQEIRETQYF.

The chain carries TRBV6-5 and TRBJ1-3; the D is unclear. Looked up from germline, CDR1 is MNHEY and CDR2 is SVGAGI. The CDR3 totals 16 residues. V gave up 0 bases and J gave up 0 bases, with 9 bases separating them. The CDR3 DNA is TGTGCCAGCAGTTACTCGAGTGACAACTCTGGAAACACCATATATTTT. This codes for CASSYSSDNSGNTIYF.

The chain links TRBV5-5 to TRBJ1-1; weak D call: TRBD1 (5 bases). The germline gives CDR1 SGHKS, CDR2 YYEKEE (reference sequence). The V end lost 1 base, the J end lost 4 bases, and 8 bases lay between the germline ends. CDR3 size: 13 residues. This chain's CDR3 is CASSLWGGTEAFF. The CDR3 nucleotides read TGTGCCAGCAGCTTGTGGGGGGGCACTGAAGCTTTCTTT.

The genes are TRBV10-1 and TRBJ2-5; D unclear. Per germline, CDR1 WNHNN and CDR2 SYGVQD (reference sequence). The CDR3 has 14 amino acids. The V end was cut by 5 bases, the J end by 1 base, with 11 bases between. CDR3 nucleotide sequence: TGCGCCAGCAGTCGAAGCGACGCCCAAGAGACCCAGTACTTC. This translates into CASSRSDAQETQYF.

The sample holds a few counts of this clone. The CDR3 DNA reads as TGTGCCAGCGGAAGGCAGGGAATATTGGAAGAGACCCAGTACTTC. This codes for CASGRQGILEETQYF. V usage is TRBV11-2 and J usage is TRBJ2-5; D might be TRBD1 (5 bases). The CDR3 is 15 amino acids. Germline assignment: CDR1 SGHAT and CDR2 FQNNGV. V gave up 8 bases and J gave up 3 bases, with 19 bases separating them.

The rearrangement uses TRBV7-9 and TRBJ1-4, with a weak D call TRBD1 (6 bases). The germline V gene has CDR1 SEHNR and CDR2 FQNEAQ (reference sequence). The V end was cut by 3 bases, the J end by 0 bases, with 11 bases between. This CDR3 is built from 16 residues. CDR3 bases: TGTGCCAGCAGCTTGGGACATCAAGCAACTAATGAAAAACTGTTTTTT. Translated: CASSLGHQATNEKLFF.

This clone was detected a few times. The gene calls are TRBV27 and TRBJ1-1, with a tentative D call TRBD1 (5 bases). V was pared by 4 bases and J by 0 bases, with 9 bases between. The V gene's germline CDR1 is MNHEY and CDR2 SMNVEV (reference sequence). The CDR3 totals 14 residues. The DNA of the CDR3 is TGTGCCAGCAGTTCCAACAGGCTGAACACTGAAGCTTTCTTT. This sequence encodes CASSSNRLNTEAFF.

A single count supports this clone. The chain employs TRBV6-5 and TRBJ1-1; D possibly corresponds to TRBD1 (5 bases). Germline values: CDR1 MNHEY, CDR2 SVGAGI. The CDR3 has 13 residues. Between the trimmed V and J ends, which lost 7 bases and 5 bases, there was a span of 14 bases. For the CDR3, the DNA is TGTGCCAGCACCACCGGGGGAAGGACTGAAGCTTTCTTT. This encodes CASTTGGRTEAFF.